This T cell receptor beta chain was recorded in a study of T cell responses to AZD1222 COVID-19 vaccine. Assay: immunoSEQ multiplex PCR; the TCRdb copy retains only in-frame clones and omits some. In the table there are about 140,000 clones, roughly 91% of which are singletons. Germline CDR1 reads SGHAT; CDR2 reads FQNNGV. Trimming cost V 1 base and J 7 bases, with 7 bases left between them. The CDR3 length is 12 residues. The sequencing used peripheral blood, collected on day 0 of AZD1222 vaccination. The chain has TRBV11-2 and TRBJ2-5; tentative D call: TRBD2 (6 bases). The TCR sequence derives from an adult in good health. For the CDR3, the DNA is TGTGCCAGCAGCTTAGGGGGAGGGACCCAGTACTTC. Translation gives CASSLGGGTQYF.